The 32 T cell receptor beta chains in this list originate from one sample, sequenced in a study of T cell repertoires in cytomegalovirus infection. Via MiXCR, TCRdb re-called the reads, giving one row per CDR3 protein. The sample has about 150,000 distinct CDR3 sequences, 20% to 25% seen once. The sample taken for sequencing was PBMCs. The receptors were gathered from a human donor in good health (CMV status not recorded). Some clones in this sample may be carry-over from other donors' samples.

Only a few counts were recorded for this clonotype. CDR3 loop: CASGPTGNQETQYF. CDR3 coding DNA: TGCGCCAGCGGCCCTACAGGAAACCAAGAGACCCAGTACTTC. V usage is TRBV5-1 and J usage is TRBJ2-5; a weak D match, TRBD1 (5 bases). Germline loops: CDR1 SGHRS, CDR2 YFSETQ. This CDR3 region has 14 residues. V lost 7 bases to trimming and J lost 0 bases, with 13 bases between them. Based on the CDR3 plus reference TRBV5-1 and TRBJ2-5, the full variable domain is KAGVTQTPRYLIKTRGQQVTLSCSPISGHRSVSWYQQTPGQGLQFLFEYFSETQRNKGNFPGRFSGRQFSNSRSEMNVSTLELGDSALYLCASGPTGNQETQYFGPGTRLLVL.

This clonotype occurred many times. The V and J genes are TRBV7-9 and TRBJ1-4; D unresolved. Germline CDR1 is SEHNR and CDR2 is FQNEAQ (reference sequence). CDR3 length: 15 amino acids. V lost 4 bases and J 0 bases, leaving 9 bases between the germline ends. For the CDR3, the DNA is TGTGCCAGCAGCTCGGACGGCGCAACTAATGAAAAACTGTTTTTT. Protein product: CASSSDGATNEKLFF.

This clonotype was observed a handful of times. The chain links TRBV27 to TRBJ2-3; D gene uncertain. Between the trimmed V and J ends, which lost 5 bases and 6 bases, there was a span of 9 bases. The length of the CDR3 is 12 residues. Germline V gene lookup returns CDR1 MNHEY and CDR2 SMNVEV (reference sequence). The CDR3 sequence: CASSRPLDTQYF. As DNA, the CDR3 is TGTGCCAGCAGTCGCCCCCTTGATACGCAGTATTTT.

The sample holds a few counts of this clonotype. The genes are TRBV20-1 and TRBJ1-1, with D hard to call. Germline V gene sequence: CDR1 DFQATT, CDR2 SNEGSKA (reference sequence). Between the trimmed V and J ends, which lost 1 base and 0 bases, there was a span of 6 bases. This CDR3 is 13 amino acids long. The chain's CDR3 is CSARGAMNTEAFF. The CDR3 region has the DNA TGCAGTGCTAGAGGGGCTATGAACACTGAAGCTTTCTTT.

V usage is TRBV9 and J usage is TRBJ1-1; 9 positions match TRBD1. CDR3 length equals 15 residues. The germline V gene has CDR1 SGDLS and CDR2 YYNGEE. Germline trimming cut 4 bases from V and 3 bases from J; bases unmatched to any gene: 7. The CDR3 loop reads CASSLRTGADTEAFF. DNA for the CDR3: TGTGCCAGCAGCCTGAGGACAGGGGCAGACACTGAAGCTTTCTTT.

The rearrangement joins TRBV27 to TRBJ1-1; D is perhaps TRBD1 (6 bases). Trimming took 2 bases from V and 8 from J, leaving 12 bases between them. The germline gives CDR1 MNHEY, CDR2 SMNVEV (reference sequence). The CDR3 runs 13 residues. CDR3 DNA: TGTGCCAGCAGTTTAAGCACCGGGACAGAAGCTTTCTTT. Protein product: CASSLSTGTEAFF.

This clonotype was detected ten times or more. The CDR3 region has the DNA TGTGCCAGCAGCTCCTCCGTAGGACATGAGCAGTTCTTC. Translated: CASSSSVGHEQFF. The chain joins TRBV7-2 to TRBJ2-1; no definite D call. CDR1 and CDR2 from the germline V gene are SGHTA and FQGNSA. V lost 4 bases and J 8 bases, leaving 12 bases between the germline ends. The CDR3 consists of 13 residues.

The gene calls are TRBV15 and TRBJ1-1; D call uncertain. V lost 5 bases and J lost 2, with 9 bases in between. The CDR3 sequence is 13 residues long. Germline-derived CDR1 and CDR2 are LNHNV and YYDKDF (reference sequence). The CDR3 sequence is CATSPRVNTEAFF. The CDR3 nucleotides read TGTGCCACCAGCCCCCGGGTCAACACTGAAGCTTTCTTT.

The V and J genes are TRBV30 and TRBJ2-7; no clear D gene. Per the germline V gene, CDR1 is GTSNPN and CDR2 is SVGIG (reference sequence). This CDR3 region has 11 residues. Deletions cut 8 bases from V and 3 bases from J, with 11 bases between. The CDR3 loop is CASKGSYEQYF. CDR3 coding DNA: TGTGCCAGCAAGGGAAGCTACGAGCAGTACTTC. Supplemented by reference TRBV30 and TRBJ2-7, the full variable domain reads SQTIHQWPATLVQPVGSPLSLECTVEGTSNPNLYWYRQAAGRGLQLLFYSVGIGQISSEVPQNLSASRPQDRQFILSSKKLLLSDSGFYLCASKGSYEQYFGPGTRLTVT.

Turning to this clonotype: Given a much more abundant clone one base away, this may be a read error. The chain uses TRBV7-9 and TRBJ2-3; D is ambiguous. The V end lost 1 base, the J end lost 2 bases, and 10 bases lay between the germline ends. The germline V gene encodes CDR1 SEHNR and CDR2 FQNEAQ (reference sequence). The CDR3 is 15 amino acids. The CDR3 region is CASSLDCSFTDTQYF. The CDR3 DNA reads TGTGCCAGCAGCTTAGATTGTAGTTTCACAGATACGCAGTATTTT.

V is TRBV20-1 and J is TRBJ1-1, with TRBD1 matching over 7 bases. CDR1 is DFQATT, CDR2 SNEGSKA, per germline (reference sequence). Unmatched junction bases numbered 9, after V lost 1 base and J lost 7 bases. The CDR3 consists of 14 residues. CDR3 nucleotide sequence: TGCAGTGCTAGAGGGAGGGGGCAAATTGGTGAAGCTTTCTTT. Translating gives CSARGRGQIGEAFF.

This clonotype has ten or more counts. The chain recombines TRBV12-3 or TRBV12-4 with TRBJ1-2, with a weak D call TRBD1 (5 bases). CDR3 length: 13 amino acids. The V and J ends lost 5 bases and 6 bases respectively, with 13 bases between them. The CDR3 sequence is CASSPAGTHGYTF. In nucleotides, the CDR3 is TGTGCCAGCAGTCCGGCCGGGACTCATGGCTACACCTTC.

The gene calls are TRBV28 and TRBJ2-1; D perhaps matches TRBD1 (6 bases). The CDR3 has 14 residues. Trimming cost V 3 bases and J 2 bases, with 8 bases left between them. Germline CDR1 reads MDHEN; CDR2 reads SYDVKM. The CDR3 spells CASSLWDTYNEQFF. The CDR3 bases are TGTGCCAGCAGTTTGTGGGACACCTACAATGAGCAGTTCTTC.

Only one count was recorded for this clonotype. A much larger clone sits a single nucleotide away, making a read error possible. The V call is TRBV10-3, the J call TRBJ2-1, with 9 positions matching TRBD1. This CDR3 spans 14 amino acids. CDR1 and CDR2 from the germline V gene are ENHRY and SYGVKD. CDR3 loop: CAINPGQGYNEEFF. DNA of the CDR3: TGTGCCATCAACCCGGGACAGGGCTACAATGAGGAGTTCTTC.

The chain combines TRBV18 with TRBJ1-6; D perhaps matches TRBD1 (6 bases). Trimming took 4 bases from V and 5 from J, leaving 12 bases between them. The CDR3 is 15 amino acids. The germline V gene encodes CDR1 KGHSH and CDR2 LQKENI. For the CDR3, the DNA is TGTGCCAGCTCACTACGGACAGAAAATAATTCACCCCTCCACTTT. This sequence encodes CASSLRTENNSPLHF.

This clonotype was seen a single time. This chain joins TRBV27 and TRBJ2-1; tentatively, D is TRBD2 (6 bases). CDR3 length equals 14 residues. Germline V lookup: CDR1 MNHEY, CDR2 SMNVEV (reference sequence). The V end lost 4 bases, the J end lost 1 base, and 8 bases lay between the germline ends. CDR3 DNA sequence: TGTGCCAGCAGTTCTAGCGCATCCTACAATGAGCAGTTCTTC. It specifies CASSSSASYNEQFF.

This clonotype was observed a handful of times. The chain combines TRBV24-1 with TRBJ1-4; 7 bases are a match to TRBD1. The germline gives CDR1 KGHDR, CDR2 SFDVKD. Trimming cost V 6 bases and J 4 bases; bases outside gene matches: 7. This CDR3 region has 15 residues. The CDR3 spells CATSPRDSDNEKLFF. CDR3 DNA: TGTGCCACCAGTCCCCGGGACAGCGATAATGAAAAACTGTTTTTT.

This chain uses TRBV29-1 with TRBJ2-2; 7 nucleotides match TRBD2. CDR1 is SQVTM and CDR2 is ANQGSEA in the germline V gene. V was clipped by 3 bases and J by 0 bases; unmatched bases: 1. This CDR3 contains 14 residues. The CDR3 reads CSVEAGANTGELFF. The CDR3 nucleotides read TGCAGCGTTGAGGCGGGGGCGAACACCGGGGAGCTGTTTTTT.

This clonotype was picked up a small number of times. The chain employs TRBV20-1 and TRBJ2-6, with D uncertain. Trimming took off 0 bases at V and 0 bases at J, with 15 bases between the two ends. This CDR3 region has 18 residues. CDR1 is DFQATT and CDR2 is SNEGSKA in the germline V gene (reference sequence). The chain's CDR3 is CSARDPGEALSGANVLTF. The CDR3 bases are TGCAGTGCTAGAGATCCGGGCGAGGCCCTCTCTGGGGCCAACGTCCTGACTTTC.

This clonotype was seen ten or more times. The rearrangement links TRBV7-2 to TRBJ2-5; TRBD2 aligns across 8 bases. Germline CDR1 is SGHTA and CDR2 is FQGNSA. After removal of 5 bases from V and 5 bases from J, the junction contained 7 bases not matched to a gene. This CDR3 comprises 14 residues. The CDR3 bases are TGTGCCAGCAGCCCACGGGGGGGCCGGGAGACCCAGTACTTC. Translating it yields CASSPRGGRETQYF.

The rearrangement joins TRBV12-3 or TRBV12-4 to TRBJ2-6; the match to TRBD1 covers 9 bases. Unmatched junction bases numbered 10, after V lost 5 bases and J lost 2 bases. CDR3 length: 18 residues. For the CDR3, the DNA is TGTGCCAGCAGTAATCCGGGACAGGGTTATGCTGGGGCCAACGTCCTGACTTTC. This gives the protein CASSNPGQGYAGANVLTF.

This clonotype was seen only a few times. This rearrangement joins TRBV28 to TRBJ2-7, with TRBD1 identical over 10 bases. V lost 5 bases, J lost 4 bases, and 8 bases stayed unmatched. This CDR3 region has 15 residues. Germline V lookup: CDR1 MDHEN, CDR2 SYDVKM. Here the CDR3 DNA reads TGTGCCAGCAGTGAGACAGGGGGCTTTAGGTACGAGCAGTACTTC. Its translation: CASSETGGFRYEQYF.

This clonotype appeared a few times. The CDR3 here is CASSFWTSGSHNEQFF. Here the CDR3 DNA reads TGTGCCAGCAGCTTCTGGACTAGCGGGAGTCACAATGAGCAGTTCTTC. The V and J genes are TRBV6-2 or TRBV6-3 and TRBJ2-1; the match to TRBD2 covers 13 bases. This CDR3 is 16 amino acids long. V lost 6 bases to trimming and J lost 5 bases; unmatched junction nucleotides: 7. Per germline, CDR1 MNHEY and CDR2 SVGEGT.

CDR3 loop: CASSGWEDWNQPQHF. CDR3 nucleotides: TGTGCCAGCAGTGGATGGGAAGATTGGAATCAGCCCCAGCATTTT. This rearrangement joins TRBV2 to TRBJ1-5; D is ambiguous. Trimming pared 4 bases from V and 4 bases from J, leaving 14 bases between. The CDR3 runs to 15 residues. Germline CDR1 SNHLY, CDR2 FYNNEI.

This clonotype was seen at least ten times. The V and J genes are TRBV7-9 and TRBJ1-1; TRBD1 aligns across 7 bases. V lost 6 bases to trimming and J lost 1 base; unmatched junction nucleotides: 8. Germline CDR1 reads SEHNR; CDR2 reads FQNEAQ (reference sequence). This CDR3 is 15 amino acids long. CDR3 protein: CASRPRQGPNTEAFF. DNA for the CDR3: TGTGCCAGCAGACCAAGACAGGGACCGAACACTGAAGCTTTCTTT.

This clonotype has just a few counts. The chain couples TRBV15 to TRBJ1-1; perhaps TRBD1 as D (5 bases). The V and J ends lost 5 bases and 1 base respectively, with 8 bases between them. CDR3 length: 13 amino acids. Germline CDR1 LNHNV, CDR2 YYDKDF (reference sequence). CDR3 sequence: CATSLRGNTEAFF. Here the CDR3 DNA reads TGTGCCACCAGCTTGAGGGGGAACACTGAAGCTTTCTTT.

The rearrangement uses TRBV12-3 or TRBV12-4 and TRBJ1-2; D ambiguous. The CDR3 loop spans 13 amino acids. Deletions cut 8 bases from V and 7 bases from J, with 17 bases between. The chain's CDR3 is CASDLEGWSGYTF. The CDR3 DNA reads as TGTGCCAGCGATTTAGAGGGTTGGTCTGGCTACACCTTC.

The rearrangement links TRBV6-5 to TRBJ2-1; 8 bases align to TRBD2. Germline CDR1 reads MNHEY; CDR2 reads SVGAGI. Trimming cost V 2 bases and J 9 bases; bases outside gene matches: 9. CDR3 length: 15 residues. CDR3 bases: TGTGCCAGCAGTTACACGGGACTAGGGGGGTTTGAGCAGTTCTTC. Residues: CASSYTGLGGFEQFF.

J is TRBJ1-1 and V is TRBV29-1; D call uncertain. The CDR3 has 12 amino acids. Germline values: CDR1 SQVTM, CDR2 ANQGSEA. The V end was cut by 7 bases, the J end by 1 base, with 10 bases between. In nucleotides, the CDR3 is TGCAGCGCCTTCGACGGGAACACTGAAGCTTTCTTT. Residues: CSAFDGNTEAFF. Full variable domain (outside the CDR3, taken from reference TRBV29-1 and TRBJ1-1): SAVISQKPSRDICQRGTSLTIQCQVDSQVTMMFWYRQQPGQSLTLIATANQGSEATYESGFVIDKFPISRPNLTFSTLTVSNMSPEDSSIYLCSAFDGNTEAFFGQGTRLTVV.

This clonotype was observed a few times. This rearrangement joins TRBV4-3 to TRBJ1-2; D uncertain. This CDR3 region has 12 residues. V was clipped by 3 bases and J by 6 bases, with 8 bases between them. CDR1 is LGHNA and CDR2 is YSLEER in the germline V gene. This CDR3 reads CASSHGINGYTF. CDR3 coding DNA: TGCGCCAGCAGCCATGGTATAAATGGCTACACCTTC.

As regards this clonotype: This clone may be a read error of a much larger clone one base away. The genes are TRBV7-8 and TRBJ2-7; 9 bases fit TRBD2. This CDR3 comprises 15 residues. Germline values: CDR1 SGHVS, CDR2 FQNEAQ. The CDR3 nucleotides read TGTGACAGCAGCTTCCCCGGGACTAGCATGGACGAGCAGTACTTC. It is translated as CDSSFPGTSMDEQYF.

The chain couples TRBV2 to TRBJ2-5; D gene ambiguous. The CDR3 totals 10 residues. Trimming removed 6 bases from V and 2 bases from J, with 1 base in between. Germline V gene sequence: CDR1 SNHLY, CDR2 FYNNEI. The CDR3 DNA reads TGTGCCAGCAGACAAGAGACCCAGTACTTC. This translates into CASRQETQYF.